The sample holds a few counts of the clone carrying this T cell receptor beta chain. This sample is drawn from a study of regulatory T cells in long-lasting Graves disease. Germline V gives CDR1 SGHVS, CDR2 FNYEAQ. This CDR3 is 15 amino acids long. With 5 bases removed from V and 4 bases from J, the gap between germline ends came to 17 bases. Assembly of TCR beta libraries relied on iRepertoire HTBI primers together with Arm-PCR of CDR3 regions. TCRdb recomputed calls from the multiplex PCR reads with MiXCR, one row per CDR3 protein. The sample has approximately 210,000 distinct CDR3 sequences, about 16% seen once; the top ten hold approximately 20%. Time point reported: newly diagnosed GD, antithyroid drugs for less than 3 months. From PBMCs, RNA was extracted and then used to make the TCR library.

The chain carries TRBV7-6 and TRBJ2-5; D not resolved. Sequencing was performed on peripheral blood mononuclear cells (PBMCs), taken at new diagnosis, from a patient treated with antithyroid drugs. This clonotype originated in a female donor with Graves disease. The DNA for the CDR3 is TGTGCCAGCAGCCCCCAGGACCAGAGGCGAGAGACCCAGTACTTC. Translation: CASSPQDQRRETQYF. Full variable domain (remainder filled in from reference TRBV7-6 and TRBJ2-5): GAGVSQSPRYKVTKRGQDVALRCDPISGHVSLYWYRQALGQGPEFLTYFNYEAQQDKSGLPNDRFSAERPEGSISTLTIQRTEQRDSAMYRCASSPQDQRRETQYFGPGTRLLVL.